This is a list of T cell receptor beta chains from one sample in a study of CD8+ T cells in alopecia areata. The table came from immunoSEQ multiplex PCR; TCRdb's copy has only in-frame clones and leaves some out. The sample yields under 300,000 clones, around 67% seen once. The source material was CD4+ T cells sorted from blood, sampled at week 0. These receptors all stem from a human donor with alopecia areata. Both conserved end residues are trimmed from each CDR3.

v_call	j_call	cdr3_aa
TRBV5-1	TRBJ2-3	ASSLELAYSTDTQY
TRBV4-3	TRBJ2-7	ASSHEAGSSYEQY
TRBV6-5	TRBJ2-3	ASSYSSGTQY
TRBV10-3	TRBJ2-4	AISEAEGIQY
TRBV29-1	TRBJ2-5	SVREETQY
TRBV18	TRBJ2-5	ASSPLFTGGETQY
TRBV30	TRBJ2-1	AWTRDFYNEQF
TRBV19	TRBJ2-7	ASSIRGNYEQY
TRBV5-1	TRBJ2-7	ASSPQGTAYEQY
TRBV30	TRBJ1-1	AWAETVNTEAF
TRBV5-6	TRBJ1-1	ASHRRTEAF
TRBV11-2	TRBJ2-4	ASSSPRGSGNIQY
TRBV5-1	TRBJ2-7	ASSPRRQGNEQY
TRBV10-3	TRBJ1-2	AIPATAPFNYGYT
TRBV7-7	TRBJ2-5	ASSLLNQETQY
TRBV30	TRBJ1-3	AWSAQWGSGNTIY
TRBV5-1	TRBJ2-5	ASSSQTETQY
TRBV7-9	TRBJ2-6	ASSPQGVGANVLT
TRBV21-1	TRBJ2-3	ASTPSEQGSTDTQY
TRBV29-1	TRBJ1-4	SGGQGNEKLF
TRBV9	TRBJ2-4	ASSVDPPQGAKNIQY
TRBV29-1	TRBJ1-1	SVNRGMNTEAF
TRBV2	TRBJ2-1	ASSATGASNEQF
TRBV6-5	TRBJ2-5	ASSWDTRGTQY
TRBV10-3	TRBJ2-1	ATRTSGDYNEQF
TRBV6-1	TRBJ1-1	ASSEVTGEAF
TRBV30	TRBJ2-6	AWSGPVSSGANVLT
TRBV30	TRBJ2-5	AWSLGAGQETQY
TRBV7-3	TRBJ1-1	ASSPGQGRTEAF
TRBV5-6	TRBJ2-5	ASSSGPPQETQY
TRBV29-1	TRBJ1-1	SVAPRRENTEAF
TRBV5-1	TRBJ2-5	ASSGYGGETQY